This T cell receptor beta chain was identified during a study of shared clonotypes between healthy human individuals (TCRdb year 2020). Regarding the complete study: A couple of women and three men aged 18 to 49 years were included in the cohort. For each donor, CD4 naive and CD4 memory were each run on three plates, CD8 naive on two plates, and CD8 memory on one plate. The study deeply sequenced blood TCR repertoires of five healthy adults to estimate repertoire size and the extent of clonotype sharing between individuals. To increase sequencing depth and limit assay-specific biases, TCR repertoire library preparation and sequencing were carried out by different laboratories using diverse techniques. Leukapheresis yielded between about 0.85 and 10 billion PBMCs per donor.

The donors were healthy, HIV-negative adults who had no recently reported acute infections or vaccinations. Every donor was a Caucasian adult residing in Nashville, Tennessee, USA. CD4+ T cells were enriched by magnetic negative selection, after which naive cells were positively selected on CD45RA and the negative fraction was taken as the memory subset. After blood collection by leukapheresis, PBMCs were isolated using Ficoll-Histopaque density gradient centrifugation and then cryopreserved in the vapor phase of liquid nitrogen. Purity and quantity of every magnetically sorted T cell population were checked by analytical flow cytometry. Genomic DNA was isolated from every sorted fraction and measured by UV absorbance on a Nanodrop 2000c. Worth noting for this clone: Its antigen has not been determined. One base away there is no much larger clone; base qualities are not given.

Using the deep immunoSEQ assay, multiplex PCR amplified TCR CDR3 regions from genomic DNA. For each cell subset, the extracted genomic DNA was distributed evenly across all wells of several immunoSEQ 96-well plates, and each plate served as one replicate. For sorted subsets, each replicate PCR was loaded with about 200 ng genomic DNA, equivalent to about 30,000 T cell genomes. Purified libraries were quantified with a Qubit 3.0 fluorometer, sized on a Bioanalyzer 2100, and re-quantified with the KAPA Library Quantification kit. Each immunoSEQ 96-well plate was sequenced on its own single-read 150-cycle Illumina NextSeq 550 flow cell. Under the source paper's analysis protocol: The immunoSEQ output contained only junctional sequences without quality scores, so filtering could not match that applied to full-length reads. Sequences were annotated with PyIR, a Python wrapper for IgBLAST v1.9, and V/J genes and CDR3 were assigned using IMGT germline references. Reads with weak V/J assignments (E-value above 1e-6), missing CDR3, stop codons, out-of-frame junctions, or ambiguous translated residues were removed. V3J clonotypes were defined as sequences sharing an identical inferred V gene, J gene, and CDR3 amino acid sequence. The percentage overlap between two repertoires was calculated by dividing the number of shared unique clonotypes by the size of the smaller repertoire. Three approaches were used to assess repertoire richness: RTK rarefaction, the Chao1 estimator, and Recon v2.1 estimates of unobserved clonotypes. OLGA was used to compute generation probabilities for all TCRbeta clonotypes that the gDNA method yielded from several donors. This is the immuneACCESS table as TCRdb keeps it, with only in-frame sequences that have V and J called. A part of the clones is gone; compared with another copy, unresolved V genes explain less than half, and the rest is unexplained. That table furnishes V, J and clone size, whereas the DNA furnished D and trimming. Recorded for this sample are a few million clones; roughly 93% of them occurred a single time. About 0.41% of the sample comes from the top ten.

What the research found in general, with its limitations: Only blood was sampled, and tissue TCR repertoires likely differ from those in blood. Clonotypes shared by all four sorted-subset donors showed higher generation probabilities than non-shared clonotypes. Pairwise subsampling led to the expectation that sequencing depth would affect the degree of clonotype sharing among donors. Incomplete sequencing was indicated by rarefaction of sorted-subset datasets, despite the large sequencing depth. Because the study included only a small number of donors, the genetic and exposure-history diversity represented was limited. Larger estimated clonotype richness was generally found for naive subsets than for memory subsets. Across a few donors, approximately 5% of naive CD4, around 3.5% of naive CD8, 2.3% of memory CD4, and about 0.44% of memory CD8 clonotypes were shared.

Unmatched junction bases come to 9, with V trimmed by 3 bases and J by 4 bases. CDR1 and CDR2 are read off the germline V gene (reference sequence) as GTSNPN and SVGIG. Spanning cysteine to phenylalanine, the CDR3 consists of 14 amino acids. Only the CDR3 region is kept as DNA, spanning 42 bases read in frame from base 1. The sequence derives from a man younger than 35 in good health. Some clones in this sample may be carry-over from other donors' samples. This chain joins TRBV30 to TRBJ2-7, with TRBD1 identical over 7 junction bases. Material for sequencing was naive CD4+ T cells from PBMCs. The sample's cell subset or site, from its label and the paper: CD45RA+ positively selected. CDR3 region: CAWSEDRYGYEQYF. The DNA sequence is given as TGTGCCTGGAGCGAGGACAGGTATGGGTACGAGCAGTACTTC. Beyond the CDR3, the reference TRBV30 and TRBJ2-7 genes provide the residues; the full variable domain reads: SQTIHQWPATLVQPVGSPLSLECTVEGTSNPNLYWYRQAAGRGLQLLFYSVGIGQISSEVPQNLSASRPQDRQFILSSKKLLLSDSGFYLCAWSEDRYGYEQYFGPGTRLTVT.